Given below is one TCR beta chain in context. Its antigen is unidentified. This specimen belongs to a study of shared clonotypes between healthy human individuals. The repertoire was sequenced with immunoSEQ multiplex PCR; TCRdb's copy has only in-frame clones and lacks some. The sample yields some 1,100,000 clones, more than 75% seen once. Study-level findings and limits: Naive subsets usually exceeded memory subsets in estimated richness.

Trimming removed 3 bases at V and 7 bases at J, with 9 bases between. The germline gives CDR1 SGHDN, CDR2 FVKESK. The length of the CDR3 is 12 residues. The TCR comes from a man aged 18 to 29 in good health. Some clones in this sample may be carry-over from other donors' samples. The sample was memory CD4+ T cells from PBMCs. The subset was: CD45RA-negative fraction. The V gene is TRBV14, the J gene TRBJ1-2; D might be TRBD1 (6 bases). CDR3 amino acids: CASSQWGRGYTF. The CDR3 DNA follows: TGTGCCAGCAGCCAGTGGGGGCGTGGCTACACCTTC.